This record looks at one T cell receptor (beta chain) sequence and its context. What it binds is unknown. This entry belongs to a study of PD-1 blockade in classical Hodgkin lymphoma. V dropped 6 bases and J dropped 4 bases, with 15 bases sitting between them. Looked up from germline, CDR1 is MNHNS and CDR2 is SASEGT. The CDR3 is made up of 14 amino acids. Time point reported: cycle 4 day 1 (C4D1), after less than 7 weeks of nivolumab. Relapse after autologous stem cell transplantation occurred in every patient, and brentuximab vedotin exposure varied. Findings and limits, study-wide: Prior to therapy, complete responders displayed diversity much like that of newly diagnosed patients.

Measured with immunoSEQ multiplex PCR; TCRdb has only the in-frame clones, and not every one. This sample yields roughly 96,000 clones, of which about 92% are seen a single time; just under 2% belongs to the top ten. The sample in question was peripheral blood mononuclear cells (PBMCs), obtained before the fourth cycle of nivolumab. This TCR was sampled from a human donor with classical Hodgkin lymphoma. This sequence joins TRBV6-1 and TRBJ1-1; TRBD1 is a possible D gene (6 bases). CDR3 coding DNA: TGTGCCAGCAGGACACGGGACATCGCCACTGAAGCTTTCTTT. Encoded protein: CASRTRDIATEAFF.